Presented here are 5 T cell receptor beta chains from one specimen sequenced in a study of blood T cell repertoires in COVID-19. TCRdb's copy holds only in-frame clones and misses some; the assay was immunoSEQ multiplex PCR. The sample lists 100,000 or so clones, about 76% occurring once. The sample comprised peripheral blood. The receptors here all came from a man of 80 years or more with acute or convalescent COVID-19.

This clone is a singleton in its sample. The V and J genes are TRBV3-1 (or the pseudogene TRBV3-2) and TRBJ2-7; D is uncertain. The CDR3 covers 14 residues. The germline V and J ends were trimmed by 4 bases and 3 bases, with 13 bases remaining between them. CDR1 is LGHDT and CDR2 is YNNKEL in the germline V gene (reference sequence). The CDR3 DNA sequence: TGTGCCAGCAGCCCCCAGAGTCAGGACTACGAGCAGTACTTC. Its protein is CASSPQSQDYEQYF.

The J gene is TRBJ1-5, the V gene TRBV4-3; TRBD1 is a possible D gene (5 bases). Germline V gene lookup returns CDR1 LGHNA and CDR2 YSLEER. CDR3 length: 15 amino acids. Trimming removed 1 base at V and 3 bases at J, with 10 bases between. CDR3 sequence: CASSQVGGTNQPQHF. The CDR3 DNA reads TGCGCCAGCAGCCAAGTTGGGGGGACCAATCAGCCCCAGCATTTT.

This chain joins TRBV29-1 and TRBJ1-1; D is unclear. The length of the CDR3 is 13 residues. Germline CDR1 and CDR2: SQVTM and ANQGSEA. With 1 base removed from V and 5 bases from J, the gap between germline ends came to 11 bases. The DNA of the CDR3 is TGCAGCGTTGAAGGAGGCGCCCCGACTGAAGCTTTCTTT. This encodes CSVEGGAPTEAFF.

This sequence joins TRBV20-1 and TRBJ2-7, with TRBD2 as a possible D gene (5 bases). Trimming took 3 bases from V and 2 from J, leaving 14 bases between them. The length of the CDR3 is 14 residues. Germline lookup yields CDR1 DFQATT and CDR2 SNEGSKA (reference sequence). In nucleotides, the CDR3 is TGCAGTGCTAGTAGGGCTACGGGGACCTACGAGCAGTACTTC. Amino acid sequence: CSASRATGTYEQYF.

The chain joins TRBV28 to TRBJ2-7, with unresolved D. This CDR3 is 12 amino acids long. V lost 1 base and J lost 6, with 7 bases in between. Germline lookup yields CDR1 MDHEN and CDR2 SYDVKM. CDR3 amino acids: CASSLSAGEQYF. The CDR3 region has the DNA TGTGCCAGCAGTTTATCGGCAGGCGAGCAGTACTTC.